Listed below are T cell receptor beta chains from one sample, sequenced in a study of early T cells in non-severe SARS-CoV-2 infection. TCRdb called the 5' RACE reads again in MiXCR, with one record for every CDR3 protein. Counted here are approximately 65,000 distinct CDR3 sequences, 11% occurring once; the ten biggest clones make up 6.4%. The material sequenced was whole blood. The receptors here all came from an adult who was a healthcare worker with PCR-confirmed SARS-CoV-2 infection or an uninfected control (not recorded which). Both conserved end residues are part of each CDR3. D genes are given only for firm matches. Clone sizes are given selectively: once, few, many, or a class where the clone is expanded.

J gene: TRBJ2-1; V gene: TRBV5-1; D gene: NA; clone size: few; CDR3 protein: CASSLMGTVGPGGHEQFF; CDR3 DNA: TGCGCCAGCAGCTTAATGGGGACCGTTGGGCCCGGGGGTCATGAGCAGTTCTTC
J gene: TRBJ2-3; V gene: TRBV10-2; D gene: NA; clone size: many; CDR3 protein: CASSPGQTRTDTQYF; CDR3 DNA: TGCGCCAGCAGCCCGGGGCAGACTCGCACAGATACGCAGTATTTT
J gene: TRBJ2-3; V gene: TRBV20-1; D gene: TRBD2; clone size: many; CDR3 protein: CSARDPVGGPDTQYF; CDR3 DNA: TGCAGTGCTAGAGATCCTGTGGGAGGGCCGGATACGCAGTATTTT
J gene: TRBJ2-3; V gene: TRBV21-1; D gene: NA; clone size: few; CDR3 protein: CASRAPRNAHTDTQYF; CDR3 DNA: TGTGCCAGCCGCGCTCCTCGGAACGCGCACACAGATACGCAGTATTTT
J gene: TRBJ2-7; V gene: TRBV20-1; D gene: NA; clone size: NA; CDR3 protein: CSAKYGGEQYF; CDR3 DNA: TGCAGTGCTAAATACGGGGGCGAGCAGTACTTC
J gene: TRBJ2-1; V gene: TRBV7-9; D gene: TRBD2; clone size: few; CDR3 protein: CASSPTGSGRVQNEQFF; CDR3 DNA: TGTGCCAGCAGCCCTACCGGCAGCGGGAGGGTACAAAATGAGCAGTTCTTC
J gene: TRBJ2-7; V gene: TRBV20-1; D gene: TRBD2; clone size: few; CDR3 protein: CSARDISGSFYEQYF; CDR3 DNA: TGCAGTGCTAGAGATATAAGCGGGAGCTTCTACGAGCAGTACTTC
J gene: TRBJ2-1; V gene: TRBV27; D gene: TRBD1; clone size: NA; CDR3 protein: CARGRGSRRRCYNEQFF; CDR3 DNA: TGTGCCAGGGGCAGGGGGAGCCGACGGAGATGTTACAATGAGCAGTTCTTC
J gene: TRBJ1-2; V gene: TRBV28; D gene: NA; clone size: few; CDR3 protein: CATYTGIDYGYTF; CDR3 DNA: TGTGCCACTTATACAGGGATCGACTATGGCTACACCTTC
J gene: TRBJ2-4; V gene: TRBV5-5; D gene: NA; clone size: NA; CDR3 protein: CASSLTGTDIQYF; CDR3 DNA: TGTGCCAGCAGCTTGACAGGGACGGACATTCAGTACTTC
J gene: TRBJ1-1; V gene: TRBV4-1; D gene: NA; clone size: many; CDR3 protein: CASSPLEGLGAFF; CDR3 DNA: TGCGCCAGCAGCCCTTTAGAGGGCCTAGGAGCTTTCTTT
J gene: TRBJ2-7; V gene: TRBV28; D gene: NA; clone size: many; CDR3 protein: CASSLSDYEQYF; CDR3 DNA: TGTGCCAGCAGTCTATCGGACTACGAGCAGTACTTC
J gene: TRBJ2-5; V gene: TRBV7-7; D gene: NA; clone size: few; CDR3 protein: CASSLVSRAGTQYF; CDR3 DNA: TGTGCCAGCAGCTTAGTTTCCAGGGCTGGGACCCAGTACTTC
J gene: TRBJ2-7; V gene: TRBV2; D gene: NA; clone size: few; CDR3 protein: CASSGVGQPPYEQYF; CDR3 DNA: TGTGCCAGCAGTGGCGTCGGGCAGCCCCCCTACGAGCAGTACTTC
J gene: TRBJ2-3; V gene: TRBV20-1; D gene: NA; clone size: NA; CDR3 protein: CSASGGALTDTQYF; CDR3 DNA: TGCAGTGCTAGCGGAGGGGCCCTAACAGATACGCAGTATTTT
J gene: TRBJ2-7; V gene: TRBV20-1; D gene: NA; clone size: many; CDR3 protein: CSARDLGGGVDEQYF; CDR3 DNA: TGCAGTGCTAGAGATCTTGGCGGGGGCGTCGACGAGCAGTACTTC
J gene: TRBJ1-5; V gene: TRBV29-1; D gene: TRBD1; clone size: many; CDR3 protein: CSVATGGAGNQPQHF; CDR3 DNA: TGCAGCGTTGCCACAGGGGGCGCGGGCAATCAGCCCCAGCATTTT
J gene: TRBJ2-1; V gene: TRBV7-3; D gene: TRBD2; clone size: many; CDR3 protein: CASSLKGVRSGSNNEQFF; CDR3 DNA: TGTGCCAGCAGCTTAAAAGGGGTTCGGAGCGGGAGCAACAATGAGCAGTTCTTC
J gene: TRBJ2-3; V gene: TRBV11-2; D gene: TRBD1; clone size: NA; CDR3 protein: CASSLSQGVPTDTQYF; CDR3 DNA: TGTGCCAGCAGCTTAAGTCAGGGGGTTCCCACAGATACGCAGTATTTT
J gene: TRBJ2-3; V gene: TRBV7-8; D gene: NA; clone size: few; CDR3 protein: CASRASGRTDTQYF; CDR3 DNA: TGTGCCAGCAGGGCGAGCGGACGCACAGATACGCAGTATTTT
J gene: TRBJ2-7; V gene: TRBV7-8; D gene: TRBD2; clone size: few; CDR3 protein: CASSPGLAGEYEQYF; CDR3 DNA: TGTGCCAGCAGCCCGGGACTAGCGGGAGAGTACGAGCAGTACTTC
J gene: TRBJ2-1; V gene: TRBV20-1; D gene: NA; clone size: NA; CDR3 protein: CSARLGGEQFF; CDR3 DNA: TGCAGTGCTAGACTAGGGGGTGAGCAGTTCTTC
J gene: TRBJ2-4; V gene: TRBV7-2; D gene: NA; clone size: NA; CDR3 protein: CASSLIATGLAKNIQYF; CDR3 DNA: TGTGCCAGCAGCTTAATCGCAACTGGACTAGCCAAAAACATTCAGTACTTC
J gene: TRBJ2-2; V gene: TRBV5-1; D gene: TRBD1; clone size: NA; CDR3 protein: CASSSGTGGANTGELFF; CDR3 DNA: TGCGCCAGCAGCTCCGGGACAGGGGGCGCCAACACCGGGGAGCTGTTTTTT
J gene: TRBJ1-3; V gene: TRBV6-5; D gene: NA; clone size: few; CDR3 protein: CASALGGSGNTIYF; CDR3 DNA: TGTGCCAGTGCCCTAGGGGGCTCTGGAAACACCATATATTTT
J gene: TRBJ2-3; V gene: TRBV30; D gene: NA; clone size: few; CDR3 protein: CAWSFSSTDTQYF; CDR3 DNA: TGTGCCTGGAGTTTCTCGTCCACAGATACGCAGTATTTT
J gene: TRBJ1-2; V gene: TRBV28; D gene: NA; clone size: many; CDR3 protein: CASSPWTGENGYTF; CDR3 DNA: TGTGCCAGCAGTCCGTGGACCGGAGAGAATGGCTACACCTTC
J gene: TRBJ2-7; V gene: TRBV4-3; D gene: NA; clone size: few; CDR3 protein: CASSQDVGTYEQYF; CDR3 DNA: TGCGCCAGCAGCCAGGACGTCGGGACCTACGAGCAGTACTTC
J gene: TRBJ2-1; V gene: TRBV20-1; D gene: NA; clone size: many; CDR3 protein: CSAPPEGLDYNEQFF; CDR3 DNA: TGCAGTGCGCCTCCAGAAGGACTCGACTACAATGAGCAGTTCTTC
J gene: TRBJ2-3; V gene: TRBV5-4; D gene: NA; clone size: NA; CDR3 protein: CASSSTRDTDTQYF; CDR3 DNA: TGTGCCAGCAGCTCCACCAGGGACACAGATACGCAGTATTTT
J gene: TRBJ2-3; V gene: TRBV5-1; D gene: NA; clone size: few; CDR3 protein: CASSLGQLNTDTQYF; CDR3 DNA: TGCGCCAGCAGCTTGGGCCAGCTTAATACAGATACGCAGTATTTT
J gene: TRBJ2-1; V gene: TRBV28; D gene: NA; clone size: few; CDR3 protein: CASSAYGIDNEQFF; CDR3 DNA: TGTGCCAGCAGTGCCTACGGGATAGACAATGAGCAGTTCTTC
J gene: TRBJ1-1; V gene: TRBV4-1; D gene: NA; clone size: medium-sized; CDR3 protein: CASSQEPGVNTEAFF; CDR3 DNA: TGCGCCAGCAGCCAAGAGCCGGGGGTGAACACTGAAGCTTTCTTT
J gene: TRBJ2-1; V gene: TRBV10-1; D gene: NA; clone size: few; CDR3 protein: CASSDMTRRGEQFF; CDR3 DNA: TGCGCCAGCAGTGATATGACTAGGCGGGGTGAGCAGTTCTTC
J gene: TRBJ2-7; V gene: TRBV30; D gene: TRBD1; clone size: NA; CDR3 protein: CAWAQPRTGKAYEQYF; CDR3 DNA: TGTGCCTGGGCTCAACCGAGGACAGGAAAAGCCTACGAGCAGTACTTC
J gene: TRBJ2-7; V gene: TRBV4-2; D gene: NA; clone size: NA; CDR3 protein: CASSQDGARFSDTFYEQYF; CDR3 DNA: TGTGCCAGCAGCCAAGATGGGGCCCGCTTTTCCGATACTTTCTACGAGCAGTACTTC
J gene: TRBJ2-2; V gene: TRBV6-6; D gene: TRBD1; clone size: NA; CDR3 protein: CASNPPGQGVIGELFF; CDR3 DNA: TGTGCCAGCAACCCGCCGGGACAGGGGGTCATCGGGGAGCTGTTTTTT
J gene: TRBJ1-4; V gene: TRBV5-1; D gene: NA; clone size: many; CDR3 protein: CASSLGQIATNEKLFF; CDR3 DNA: TGCGCCAGCAGCTTGGGACAGATTGCAACTAATGAAAAACTGTTTTTT
J gene: TRBJ1-1; V gene: TRBV5-5; D gene: NA; clone size: many; CDR3 protein: CASSSTVNTEAFF; CDR3 DNA: TGTGCCAGCAGCTCAACAGTGAACACTGAAGCTTTCTTT
J gene: TRBJ1-1; V gene: TRBV27; D gene: NA; clone size: many; CDR3 protein: CPSSLEGYTEAFF; CDR3 DNA: TGTCCCAGCAGTTTAGAGGGTTACACTGAAGCTTTCTTT
J gene: TRBJ2-1; V gene: TRBV4-1; D gene: TRBD2; clone size: once; CDR3 protein: CASSKLAGVRNEQFF; CDR3 DNA: TGCGCCAGCAGCAAACTAGCGGGAGTTCGCAATGAGCAGTTCTTC
J gene: TRBJ2-3; V gene: TRBV5-1; D gene: NA; clone size: NA; CDR3 protein: CASSEASRGTDTQYF; CDR3 DNA: TGCGCCAGCAGCGAGGCCAGCCGGGGCACAGATACGCAGTATTTT
J gene: TRBJ1-1; V gene: TRBV2; D gene: NA; clone size: many; CDR3 protein: CASREGAEAFF; CDR3 DNA: TGTGCCAGCAGGGAGGGAGCTGAAGCTTTCTTT
J gene: TRBJ1-2; V gene: TRBV6-5; D gene: NA; clone size: NA; CDR3 protein: CASSYSAVGGYTF; CDR3 DNA: TGTGCCAGCAGTTACTCTGCAGTCGGTGGCTACACCTTC
J gene: TRBJ1-6; V gene: TRBV10-2; D gene: NA; clone size: few; CDR3 protein: CASSEPPPNSPLHF; CDR3 DNA: TGCGCCAGCAGTGAGCCTCCGCCAAATTCACCCCTCCACTTT
J gene: TRBJ1-4; V gene: TRBV12-3/TRBV12-4; D gene: NA; clone size: NA; CDR3 protein: CASSFRPEKLFF; CDR3 DNA: TGTGCCAGCAGTTTTCGGCCCGAAAAACTGTTTTTT